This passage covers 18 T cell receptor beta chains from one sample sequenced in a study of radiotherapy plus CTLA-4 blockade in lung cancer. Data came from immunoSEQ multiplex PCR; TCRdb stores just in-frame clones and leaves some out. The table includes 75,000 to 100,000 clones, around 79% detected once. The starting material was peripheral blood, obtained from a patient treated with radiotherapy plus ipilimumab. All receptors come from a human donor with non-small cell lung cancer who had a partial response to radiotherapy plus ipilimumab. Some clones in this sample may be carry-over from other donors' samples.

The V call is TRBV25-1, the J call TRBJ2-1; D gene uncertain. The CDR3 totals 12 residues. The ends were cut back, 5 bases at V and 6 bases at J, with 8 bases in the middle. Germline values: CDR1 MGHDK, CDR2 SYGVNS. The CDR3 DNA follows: TGTGCCAGCAGTACTTTTACCAATGAGCAGTTCTTC. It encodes CASSTFTNEQFF. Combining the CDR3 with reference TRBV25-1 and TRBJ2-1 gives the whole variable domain EADIYQTPRYLVIGTGKKITLECSQTMGHDKMYWYQQDPGMELHLIHYSYGVNSTEKGDLSSESTVSRIRTEHFPLTLESARPSHTSQYLCASSTFTNEQFFGPGTRLTVL.

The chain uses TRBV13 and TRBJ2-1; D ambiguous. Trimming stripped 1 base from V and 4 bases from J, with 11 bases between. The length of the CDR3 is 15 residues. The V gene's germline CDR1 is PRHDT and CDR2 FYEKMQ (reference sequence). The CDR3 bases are TGTGCCAGCAGCTTAGATTTAGCCTCGTACAATGAGCAGTTCTTC. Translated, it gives CASSLDLASYNEQFF.

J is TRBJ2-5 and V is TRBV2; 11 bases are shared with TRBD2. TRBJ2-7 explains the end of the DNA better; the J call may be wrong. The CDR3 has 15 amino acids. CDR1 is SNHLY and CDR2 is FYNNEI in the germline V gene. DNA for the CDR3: TGTGCCAGCAGTGAAGGGGGACTAGCGGCCTACGAGCAGTACTTC. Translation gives CASSEGGLAAYEQYF.

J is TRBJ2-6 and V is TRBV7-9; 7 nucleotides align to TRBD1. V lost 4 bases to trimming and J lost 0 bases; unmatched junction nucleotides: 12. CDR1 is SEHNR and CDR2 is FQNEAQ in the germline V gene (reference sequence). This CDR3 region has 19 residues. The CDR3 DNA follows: TGTGCCAGCAGCTCCCTGACAGGGCCACCCCTCTCTGGGGCCAACGTCCTGACTTTC. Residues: CASSSLTGPPLSGANVLTF.

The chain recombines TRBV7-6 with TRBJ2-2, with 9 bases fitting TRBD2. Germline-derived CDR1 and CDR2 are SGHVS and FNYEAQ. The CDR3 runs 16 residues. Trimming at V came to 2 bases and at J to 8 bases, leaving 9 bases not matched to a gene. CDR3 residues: CASSLWLAGSPGELFF. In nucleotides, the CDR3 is TGTGCCAGCAGCTTATGGCTAGCGGGATCACCTGGGGAGCTGTTTTTT.

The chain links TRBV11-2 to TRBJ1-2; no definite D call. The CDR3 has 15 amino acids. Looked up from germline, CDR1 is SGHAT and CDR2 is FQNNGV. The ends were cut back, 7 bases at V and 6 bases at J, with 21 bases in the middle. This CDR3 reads CASIALSSGNNGYTF. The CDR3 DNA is TGTGCCAGCATAGCCTTGAGTTCGGGGAACAATGGCTACACCTTC.

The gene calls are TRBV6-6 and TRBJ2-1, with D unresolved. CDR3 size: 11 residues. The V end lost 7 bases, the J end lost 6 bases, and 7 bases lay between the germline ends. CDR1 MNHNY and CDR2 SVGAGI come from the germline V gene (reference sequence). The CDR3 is CASNSRNEQFF. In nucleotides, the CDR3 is TGTGCCAGCAACAGCCGCAATGAGCAGTTCTTC.

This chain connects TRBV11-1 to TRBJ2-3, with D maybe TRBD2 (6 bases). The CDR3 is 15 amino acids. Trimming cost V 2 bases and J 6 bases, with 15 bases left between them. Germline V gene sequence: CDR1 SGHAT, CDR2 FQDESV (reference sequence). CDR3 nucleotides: TGTGCCAGCAGCTTACTCACCGGGACTCCCGATACGCAGTATTTT. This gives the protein CASSLLTGTPDTQYF.

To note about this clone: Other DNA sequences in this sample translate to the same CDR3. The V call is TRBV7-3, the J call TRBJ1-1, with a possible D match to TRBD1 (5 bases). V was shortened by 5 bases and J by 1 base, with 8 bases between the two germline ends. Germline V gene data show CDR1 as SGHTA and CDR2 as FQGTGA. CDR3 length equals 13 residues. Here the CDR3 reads CASSLGQNTEAFF. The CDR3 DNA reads TGTGCCAGCAGCCTCGGACAGAACACTGAAGCTTTCTTT.

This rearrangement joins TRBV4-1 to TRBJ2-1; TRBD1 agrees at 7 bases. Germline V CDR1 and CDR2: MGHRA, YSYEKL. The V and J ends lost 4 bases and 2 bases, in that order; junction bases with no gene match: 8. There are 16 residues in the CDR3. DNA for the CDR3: TGCGCCAGCAGCCCCTTAGACAGGGCTCCCTACAATGAGCAGTTCTTC. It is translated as CASSPLDRAPYNEQFF.

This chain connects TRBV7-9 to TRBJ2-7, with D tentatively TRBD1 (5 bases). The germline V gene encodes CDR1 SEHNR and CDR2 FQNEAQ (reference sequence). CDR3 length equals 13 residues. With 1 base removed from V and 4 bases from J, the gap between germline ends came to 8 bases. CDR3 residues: CASSLGRAYEQYF. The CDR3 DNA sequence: TGTGCCAGCAGCTTAGGCAGGGCATACGAGCAGTACTTC.

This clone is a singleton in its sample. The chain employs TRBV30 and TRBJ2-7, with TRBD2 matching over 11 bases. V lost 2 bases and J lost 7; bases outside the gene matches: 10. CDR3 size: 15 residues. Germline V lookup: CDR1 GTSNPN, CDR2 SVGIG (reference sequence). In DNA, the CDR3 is TGTGCCTGGAGTTTAGCGGGAGGGCCCGTCTGGGAGCAGTACTTC. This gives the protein CAWSLAGGPVWEQYF. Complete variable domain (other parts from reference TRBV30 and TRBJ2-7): SQTIHQWPATLVQPVGSPLSLECTVEGTSNPNLYWYRQAAGRGLQLLFYSVGIGQISSEVPQNLSASRPQDRQFILSSKKLLLSDSGFYLCAWSLAGGPVWEQYFGPGTRLTVT.

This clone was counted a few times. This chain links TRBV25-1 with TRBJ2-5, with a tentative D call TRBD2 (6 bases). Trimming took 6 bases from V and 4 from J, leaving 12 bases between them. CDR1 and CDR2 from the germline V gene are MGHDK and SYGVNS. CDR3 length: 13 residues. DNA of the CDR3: TGTGCCAGCAGAGATTCCGGGGGAGAGACCCAGTACTTC. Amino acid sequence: CASRDSGGETQYF.

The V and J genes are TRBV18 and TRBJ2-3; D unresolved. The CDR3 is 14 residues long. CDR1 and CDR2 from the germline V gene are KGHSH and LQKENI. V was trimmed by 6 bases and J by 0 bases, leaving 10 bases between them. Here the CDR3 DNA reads TGTGCCAGCTCGCCTAGATCAAGCACAGATACGCAGTATTTT. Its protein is CASSPRSSTDTQYF.

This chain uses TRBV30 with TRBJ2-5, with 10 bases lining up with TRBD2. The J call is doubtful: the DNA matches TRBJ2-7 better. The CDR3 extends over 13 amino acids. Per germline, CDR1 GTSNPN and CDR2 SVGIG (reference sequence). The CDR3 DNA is TGTGCCTTCTCCGGGACTAGCGAATACGAGCAGTACTTC. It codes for CAFSGTSEYEQYF.

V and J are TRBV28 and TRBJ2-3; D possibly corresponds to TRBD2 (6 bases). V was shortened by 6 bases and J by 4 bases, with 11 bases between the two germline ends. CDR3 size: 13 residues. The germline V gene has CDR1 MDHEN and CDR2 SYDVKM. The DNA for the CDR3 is TGTGCCAGCAGGACCGGGACTCCAGATACGCAGTATTTT. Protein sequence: CASRTGTPDTQYF.

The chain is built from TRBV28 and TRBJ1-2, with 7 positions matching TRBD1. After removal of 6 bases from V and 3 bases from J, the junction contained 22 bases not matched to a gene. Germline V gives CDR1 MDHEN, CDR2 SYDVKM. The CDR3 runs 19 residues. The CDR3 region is CASRTSTGDFPIFYYGYTF. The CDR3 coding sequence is TGTGCCAGCAGGACCTCTACAGGGGACTTTCCCATTTTTTACTATGGCTACACCTTC.

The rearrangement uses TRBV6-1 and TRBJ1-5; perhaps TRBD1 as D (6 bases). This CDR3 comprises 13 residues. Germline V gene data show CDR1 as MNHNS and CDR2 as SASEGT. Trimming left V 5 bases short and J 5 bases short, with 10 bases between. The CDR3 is CASSSRGHQPQHF. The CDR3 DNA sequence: TGTGCCAGCAGTAGCAGGGGTCATCAGCCCCAGCATTTT.